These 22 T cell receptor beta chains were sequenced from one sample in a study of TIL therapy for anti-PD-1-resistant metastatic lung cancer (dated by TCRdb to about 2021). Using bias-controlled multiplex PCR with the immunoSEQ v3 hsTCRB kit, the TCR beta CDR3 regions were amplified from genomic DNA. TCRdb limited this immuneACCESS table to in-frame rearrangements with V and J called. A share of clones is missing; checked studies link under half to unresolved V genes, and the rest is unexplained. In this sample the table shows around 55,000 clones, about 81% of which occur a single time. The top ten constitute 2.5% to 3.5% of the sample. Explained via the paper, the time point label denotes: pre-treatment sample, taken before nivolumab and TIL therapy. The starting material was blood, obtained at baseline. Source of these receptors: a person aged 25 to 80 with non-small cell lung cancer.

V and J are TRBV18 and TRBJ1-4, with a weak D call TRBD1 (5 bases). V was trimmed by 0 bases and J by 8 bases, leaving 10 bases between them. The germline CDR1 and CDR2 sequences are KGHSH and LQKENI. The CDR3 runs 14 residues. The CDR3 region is CASSPPGAGEKLFF. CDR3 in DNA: TGTGCCAGCTCACCACCAGGGGCGGGGGAAAAACTGTTTTTT.

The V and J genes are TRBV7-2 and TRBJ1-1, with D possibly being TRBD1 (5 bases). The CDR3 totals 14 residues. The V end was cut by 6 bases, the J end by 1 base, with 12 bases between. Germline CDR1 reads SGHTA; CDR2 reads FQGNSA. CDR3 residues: CASRSGASNTEAFF. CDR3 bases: TGTGCCAGCAGATCCGGGGCTTCGAACACTGAAGCTTTCTTT.

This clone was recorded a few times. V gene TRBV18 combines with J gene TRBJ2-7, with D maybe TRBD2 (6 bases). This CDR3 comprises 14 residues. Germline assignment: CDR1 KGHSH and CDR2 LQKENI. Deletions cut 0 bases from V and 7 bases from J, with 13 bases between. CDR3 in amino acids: CASSPPAAGEEQYF. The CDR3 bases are TGTGCCAGCTCACCACCTGCAGCGGGTGAGGAGCAGTACTTC. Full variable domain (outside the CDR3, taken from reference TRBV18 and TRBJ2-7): NAGVMQNPRHLVRRRGQEARLRCSPMKGHSHVYWYRQLPEEGLKFMVYLQKENIIDESGMPKERFSAEFPKEGPSILRIQQVVRGDSAAYFCASSPPAAGEEQYFGPGTRLTVT.

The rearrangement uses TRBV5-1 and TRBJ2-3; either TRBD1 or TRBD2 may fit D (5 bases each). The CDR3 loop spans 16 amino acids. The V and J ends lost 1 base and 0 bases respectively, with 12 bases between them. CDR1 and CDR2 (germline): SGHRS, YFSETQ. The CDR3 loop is CASSLRDGSSTDTQYF. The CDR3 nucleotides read TGCGCCAGCAGCTTGAGGGACGGTTCTAGCACAGATACGCAGTATTTT.

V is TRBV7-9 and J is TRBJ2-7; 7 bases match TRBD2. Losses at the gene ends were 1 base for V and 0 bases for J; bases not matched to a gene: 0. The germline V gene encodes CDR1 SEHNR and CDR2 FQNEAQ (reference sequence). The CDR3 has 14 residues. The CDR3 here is CASSLGGGSYEQYF. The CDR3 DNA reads TGTGCCAGCAGCTTAGGCGGGGGCTCCTACGAGCAGTACTTC.

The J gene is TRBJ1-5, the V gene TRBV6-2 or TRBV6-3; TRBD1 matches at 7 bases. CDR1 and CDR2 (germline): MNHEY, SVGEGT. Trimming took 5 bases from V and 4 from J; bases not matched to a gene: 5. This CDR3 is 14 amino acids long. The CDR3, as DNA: TGTGCCAGCAGTACACAGGGGTCTAATCAGCCCCAGCATTTT. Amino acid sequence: CASSTQGSNQPQHF.

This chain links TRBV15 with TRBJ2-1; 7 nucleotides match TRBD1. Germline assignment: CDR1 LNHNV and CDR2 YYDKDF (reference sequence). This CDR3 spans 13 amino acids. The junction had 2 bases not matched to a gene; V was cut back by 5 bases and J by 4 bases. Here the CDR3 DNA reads TGTGCCACCAGCGGGGGACAGTACAATGAGCAGTTCTTC. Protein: CATSGGQYNEQFF.

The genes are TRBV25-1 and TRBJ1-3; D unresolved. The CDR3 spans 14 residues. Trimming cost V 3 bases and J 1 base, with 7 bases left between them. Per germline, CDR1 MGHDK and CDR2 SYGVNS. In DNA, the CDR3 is TGTGCCAGCAGTGACCGAAGATCTGGAAACACCATATATTTT. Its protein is CASSDRRSGNTIYF.

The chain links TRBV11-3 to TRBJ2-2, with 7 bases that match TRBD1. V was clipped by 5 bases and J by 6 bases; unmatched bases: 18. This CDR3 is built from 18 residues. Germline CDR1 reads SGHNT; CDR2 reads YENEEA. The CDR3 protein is CASSTRTDGTEKPGELFF. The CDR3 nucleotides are TGTGCCAGCAGCACCCGCACAGACGGGACAGAAAAACCCGGGGAGCTGTTTTTT.

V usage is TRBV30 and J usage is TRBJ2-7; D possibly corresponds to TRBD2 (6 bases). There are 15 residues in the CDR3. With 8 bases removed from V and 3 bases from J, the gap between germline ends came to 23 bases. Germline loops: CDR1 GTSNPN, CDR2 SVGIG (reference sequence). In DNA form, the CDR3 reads TGTGCCGGCAGTGGGGGGAGAGGGGCAAGCTACGAGCAGTACTTC. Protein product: CAGSGGRGASYEQYF.

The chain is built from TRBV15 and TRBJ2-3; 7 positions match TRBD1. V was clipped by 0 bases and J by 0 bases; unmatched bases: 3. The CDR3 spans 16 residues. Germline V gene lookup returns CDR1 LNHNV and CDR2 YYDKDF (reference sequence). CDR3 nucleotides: TGTGCCACCAGCAGAGAGGGCAGGGGGAGCACAGATACGCAGTATTTT. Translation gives CATSREGRGSTDTQYF.

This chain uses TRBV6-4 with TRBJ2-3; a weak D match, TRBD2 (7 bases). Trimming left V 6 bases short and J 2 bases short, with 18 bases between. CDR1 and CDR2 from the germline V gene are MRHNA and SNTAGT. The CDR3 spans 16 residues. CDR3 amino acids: CASSLRGAGATDTQYF. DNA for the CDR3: TGTGCCAGCAGCCTAAGGGGGGCGGGGGCCACAGATACGCAGTATTTT.

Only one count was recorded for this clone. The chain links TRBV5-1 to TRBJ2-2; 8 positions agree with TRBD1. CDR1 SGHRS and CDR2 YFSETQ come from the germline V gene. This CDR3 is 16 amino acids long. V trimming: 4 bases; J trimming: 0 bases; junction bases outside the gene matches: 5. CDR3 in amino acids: CASSITGGANTGELFF. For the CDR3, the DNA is TGCGCCAGCAGCATTACAGGGGGAGCGAACACCGGGGAGCTGTTTTTT. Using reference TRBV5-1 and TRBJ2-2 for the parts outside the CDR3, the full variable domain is KAGVTQTPRYLIKTRGQQVTLSCSPISGHRSVSWYQQTPGQGLQFLFEYFSETQRNKGNFPGRFSGRQFSNSRSEMNVSTLELGDSALYLCASSITGGANTGELFFGEGSRLTVL.

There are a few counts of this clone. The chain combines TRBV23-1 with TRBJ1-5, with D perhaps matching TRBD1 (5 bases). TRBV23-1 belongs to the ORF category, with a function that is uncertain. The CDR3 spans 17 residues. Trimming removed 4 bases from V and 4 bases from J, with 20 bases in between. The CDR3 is CASSPYTQVLGNQPQHF. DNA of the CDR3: TGCGCCAGCAGTCCGTATACACAGGTGTTAGGGAATCAGCCCCAGCATTTT.

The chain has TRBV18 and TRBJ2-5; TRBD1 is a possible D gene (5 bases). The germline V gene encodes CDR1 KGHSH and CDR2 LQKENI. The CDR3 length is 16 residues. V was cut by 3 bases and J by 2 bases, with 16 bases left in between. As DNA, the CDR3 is TGTGCCAGCTCACCCAGGGTCCCGGGTGCTCAAGAGACCCAGTACTTC. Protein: CASSPRVPGAQETQYF.

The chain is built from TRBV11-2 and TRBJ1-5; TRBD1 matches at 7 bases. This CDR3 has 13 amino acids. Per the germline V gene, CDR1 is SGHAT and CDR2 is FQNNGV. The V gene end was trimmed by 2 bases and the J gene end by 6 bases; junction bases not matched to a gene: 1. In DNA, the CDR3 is TGTGCCAGCAGCTTAAGGGGGCGTCAGCCCCAGCATTTT. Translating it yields CASSLRGRQPQHF.

CDR3 nucleotide sequence: TGTGCCAGCAGCTTCGGACTAGCGGGAGTCCATGAGCAGTTCTTC. Translation gives CASSFGLAGVHEQFF. The chain joins TRBV7-3 to TRBJ2-1; 13 nucleotides line up with TRBD2. The trim removed 3 bases at V and 8 bases at J, leaving 4 bases unmatched. This CDR3 is built from 15 residues. CDR1 is SGHTA, CDR2 FQGTGA, per germline.

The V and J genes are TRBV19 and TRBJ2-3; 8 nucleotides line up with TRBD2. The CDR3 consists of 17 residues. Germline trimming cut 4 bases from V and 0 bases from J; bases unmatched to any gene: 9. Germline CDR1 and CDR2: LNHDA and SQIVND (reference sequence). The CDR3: CASSTLPTSGSTDTQYF. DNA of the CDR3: TGTGCCAGTAGTACCCTCCCCACTAGCGGCAGCACAGATACGCAGTATTTT. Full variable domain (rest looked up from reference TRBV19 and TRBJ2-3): DGGITQSPKYLFRKEGQNVTLSCEQNLNHDAMYWYRQDPGQGLRLIYYSQIVNDFQKGDIAEGYSVSREKKESFPLTVTSAQKNPTAFYLCASSTLPTSGSTDTQYFGPGTRLTVL.

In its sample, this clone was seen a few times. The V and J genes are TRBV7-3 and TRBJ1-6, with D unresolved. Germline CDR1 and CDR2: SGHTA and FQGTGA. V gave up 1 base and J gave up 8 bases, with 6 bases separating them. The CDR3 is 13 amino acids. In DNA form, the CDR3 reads TGTGCCAGCAGCTTAATAGTAGATTCACCCCTCCACTTT. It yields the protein CASSLIVDSPLHF.

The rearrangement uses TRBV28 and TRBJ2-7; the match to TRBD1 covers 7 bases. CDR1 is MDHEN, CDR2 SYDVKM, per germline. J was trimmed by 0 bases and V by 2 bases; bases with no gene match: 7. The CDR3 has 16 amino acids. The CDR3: CASSLISTGSSYEQYF. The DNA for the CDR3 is TGTGCCAGCAGTTTAATCTCGACAGGGAGCTCCTACGAGCAGTACTTC.

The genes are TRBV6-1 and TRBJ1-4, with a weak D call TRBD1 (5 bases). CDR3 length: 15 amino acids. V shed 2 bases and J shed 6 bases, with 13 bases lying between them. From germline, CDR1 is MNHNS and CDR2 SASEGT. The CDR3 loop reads CASSEPLMGDEKLFF. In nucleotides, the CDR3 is TGTGCCAGCAGTGAACCGCTTATGGGGGATGAAAAACTGTTTTTT.

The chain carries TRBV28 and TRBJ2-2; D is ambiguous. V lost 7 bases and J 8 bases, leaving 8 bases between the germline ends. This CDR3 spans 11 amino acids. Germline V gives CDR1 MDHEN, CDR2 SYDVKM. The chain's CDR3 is CASTLLGELFF. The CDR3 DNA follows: TGTGCCAGCACCCTCCTGGGGGAGCTGTTTTTT. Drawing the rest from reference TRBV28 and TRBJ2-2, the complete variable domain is DVKVTQSSRYLVKRTGEKVFLECVQDMDHENMFWYRQDPGLGLRLIYFSYDVKMKEKGDIPEGYSVSREKKERFSLILESASTNQTSMYLCASTLLGELFFGEGSRLTVL.